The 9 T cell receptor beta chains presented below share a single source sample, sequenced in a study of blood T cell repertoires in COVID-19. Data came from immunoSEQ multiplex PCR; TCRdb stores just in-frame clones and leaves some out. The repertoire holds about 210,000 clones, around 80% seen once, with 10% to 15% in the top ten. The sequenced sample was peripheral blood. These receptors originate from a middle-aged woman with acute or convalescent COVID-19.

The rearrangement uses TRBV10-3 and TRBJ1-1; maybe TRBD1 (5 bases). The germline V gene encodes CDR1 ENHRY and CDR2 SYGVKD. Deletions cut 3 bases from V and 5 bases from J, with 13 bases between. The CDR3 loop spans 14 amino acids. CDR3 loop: CAISEGVKRTEAFF. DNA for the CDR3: TGTGCCATCAGTGAAGGGGTAAAGAGGACTGAAGCTTTCTTT.

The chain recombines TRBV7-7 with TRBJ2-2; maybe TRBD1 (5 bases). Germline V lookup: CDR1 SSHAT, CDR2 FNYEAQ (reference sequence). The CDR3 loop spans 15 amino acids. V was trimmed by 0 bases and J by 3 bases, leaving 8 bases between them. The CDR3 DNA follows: TGTGCCAGCAGCTTAGCCTCAGGGTACACCGGGGAGCTGTTTTTT. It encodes CASSLASGYTGELFF.

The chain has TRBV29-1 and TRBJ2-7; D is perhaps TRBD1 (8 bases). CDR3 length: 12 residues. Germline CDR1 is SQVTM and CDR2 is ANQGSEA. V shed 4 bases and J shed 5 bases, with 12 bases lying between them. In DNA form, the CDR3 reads TGCAGCGTTGGGACAGGGAGGGACGAGCAGTACTTC. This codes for CSVGTGRDEQYF.

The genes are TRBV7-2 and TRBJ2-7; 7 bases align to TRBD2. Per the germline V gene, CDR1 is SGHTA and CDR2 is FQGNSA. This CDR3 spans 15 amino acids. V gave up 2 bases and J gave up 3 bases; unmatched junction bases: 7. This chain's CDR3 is CASSLSTSWDYEQYF. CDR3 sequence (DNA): TGTGCCAGCAGCTTATCGACTAGCTGGGACTACGAGCAGTACTTC. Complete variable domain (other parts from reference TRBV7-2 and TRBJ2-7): GAGVSQSPSNKVTEKGKDVELRCDPISGHTALYWYRQSLGQGLEFLIYFQGNSAPDKSGLPSDRFSAERTGGSVSTLTIQRTQQEDSAVYLCASSLSTSWDYEQYFGPGTRLTVT.

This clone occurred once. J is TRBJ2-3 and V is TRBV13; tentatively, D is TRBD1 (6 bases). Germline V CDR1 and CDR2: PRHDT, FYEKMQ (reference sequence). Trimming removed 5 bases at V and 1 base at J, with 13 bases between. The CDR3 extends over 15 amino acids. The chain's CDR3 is CASSAPRGGTDTQYF. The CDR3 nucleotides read TGTGCCAGCAGCGCCCCCAGGGGAGGCACAGATACGCAGTATTTT.

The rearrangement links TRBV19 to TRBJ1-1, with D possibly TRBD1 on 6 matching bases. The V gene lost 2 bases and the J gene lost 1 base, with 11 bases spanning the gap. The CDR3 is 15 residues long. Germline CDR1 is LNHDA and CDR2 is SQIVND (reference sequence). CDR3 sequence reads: CASSILSRGNTEAFF. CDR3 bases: TGTGCCAGTAGTATACTTTCCAGGGGGAACACTGAAGCTTTCTTT.

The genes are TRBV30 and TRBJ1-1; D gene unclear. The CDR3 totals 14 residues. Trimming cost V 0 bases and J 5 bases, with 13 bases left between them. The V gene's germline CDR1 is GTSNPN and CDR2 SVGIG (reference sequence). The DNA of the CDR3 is TGTGCCTGGAGTGTACTCAGGTGGGAGACTGAAGCTTTCTTT. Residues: CAWSVLRWETEAFF.

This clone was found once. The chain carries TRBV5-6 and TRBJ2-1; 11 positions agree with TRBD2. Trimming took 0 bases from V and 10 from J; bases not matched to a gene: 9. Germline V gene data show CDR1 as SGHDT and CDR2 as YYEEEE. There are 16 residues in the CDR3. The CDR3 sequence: CASSLELAGVRVEQFF. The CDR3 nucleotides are TGTGCCAGCAGCTTGGAACTAGCGGGAGTCCGAGTAGAGCAGTTCTTC.

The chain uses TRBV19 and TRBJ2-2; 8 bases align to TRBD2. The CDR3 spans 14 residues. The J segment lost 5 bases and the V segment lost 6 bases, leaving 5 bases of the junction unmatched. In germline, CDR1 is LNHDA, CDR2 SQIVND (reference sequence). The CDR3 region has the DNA TGTGCCAGTAGGGTGCAGCGGGAGACCGGGGAGCTGTTTTTT. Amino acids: CASRVQRETGELFF. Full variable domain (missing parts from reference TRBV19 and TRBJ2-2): DGGITQSPKYLFRKEGQNVTLSCEQNLNHDAMYWYRQDPGQGLRLIYYSQIVNDFQKGDIAEGYSVSREKKESFPLTVTSAQKNPTAFYLCASRVQRETGELFFGEGSRLTVL.